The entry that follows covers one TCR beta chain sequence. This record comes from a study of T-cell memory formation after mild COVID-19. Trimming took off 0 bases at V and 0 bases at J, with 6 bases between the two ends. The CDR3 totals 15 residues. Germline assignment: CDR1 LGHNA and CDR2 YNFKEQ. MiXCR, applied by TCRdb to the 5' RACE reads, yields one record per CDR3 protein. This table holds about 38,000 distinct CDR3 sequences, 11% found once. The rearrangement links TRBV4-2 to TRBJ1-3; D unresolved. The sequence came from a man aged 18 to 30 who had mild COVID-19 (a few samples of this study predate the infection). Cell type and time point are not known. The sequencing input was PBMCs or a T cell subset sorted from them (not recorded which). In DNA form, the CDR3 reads TGTGCCAGCAGCCAAGATCGGATCTCTGGAAACACCATATATTTT. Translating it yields CASSQDRISGNTIYF.